The 24 T cell receptor beta chains below were found in one sample sequenced in a study of beta chain features in type 1 diabetes. Reverse transcription of all isolated RNA meant that expressed TCRB transcripts were sequenced. Some clones are missing from TCRdb's copy, which holds only in-frame ones; the method was immunoSEQ multiplex PCR. Here the sample spans fewer than 900,000 clones, 15% to 20% being singletons. The specimen sequenced was naive CD4+ T cells from blood. The receptors derive from a young woman in good health.

The CDR3 protein is CASSFPGTSPQNEQFF. For the CDR3, the DNA is TGTGCCAGCAGCTTCCCCGGGACTAGCCCTCAAAATGAGCAGTTCTTC. The chain couples TRBV4-2 to TRBJ2-1, with 9 positions matching TRBD2. Germline trimming cut 5 bases from V and 7 bases from J; bases unmatched to any gene: 12. This CDR3 comprises 16 residues. Germline loops: CDR1 LGHNA, CDR2 YNFKEQ.

The J gene is TRBJ2-1, the V gene TRBV2, with 12 nucleotides matching TRBD1. Germline V gene data show CDR1 as SNHLY and CDR2 as FYNNEI. CDR3 length equals 17 residues. Trimming at V came to 6 bases and at J to 8 bases, leaving 14 bases not matched to a gene. The CDR3 nucleotides are TGTGCCAGCAGCGTCCGAGGTCCGGGACAGGGGGCAGATGAGCAGTTCTTC. This translates into CASSVRGPGQGADEQFF.

The V call is TRBV5-4, the J call TRBJ1-4, with D hard to call. CDR1 is SGHNT, CDR2 YYREEE, per germline (reference sequence). V was cut by 0 bases and J by 0 bases, with 0 bases left in between. The CDR3 sequence is 13 residues long. CDR3 DNA sequence: TGTGCCAGCAGCTTGGCAACTAATGAAAAACTGTTTTTT. Translated: CASSLATNEKLFF.

The CDR3 nucleotides are TGTGCCAGCAGCTTCGGGCGAGGGTCTGAGCAGTTCTTC. Encoded protein: CASSFGRGSEQFF. This rearrangement joins TRBV7-2 to TRBJ2-1, with TRBD2 as a possible D gene (5 bases). The CDR3 extends over 13 amino acids. Trimming took off 3 bases at V and 9 bases at J, with 12 bases between the two ends. The V gene's germline CDR1 is SGHTA and CDR2 FQGNSA.

The rearrangement uses TRBV10-3 and TRBJ1-1, with TRBD1 as a possible D gene (6 bases). The germline V gene has CDR1 ENHRY and CDR2 SYGVKD. V was shortened by 4 bases and J by 6 bases, with 12 bases between the two germline ends. The CDR3 is 13 residues long. CDR3 coding DNA: TGTGCCATCAGTGGAGGGACATTCTCTGAAGCTTTCTTT. The encoded protein is CAISGGTFSEAFF.

The gene calls are TRBV27 and TRBJ2-4; 8 bases fit TRBD2. With 6 bases clipped from V and 2 bases from J, the junction kept 9 bases outside the gene matches. Germline assignment: CDR1 MNHEY and CDR2 SMNVEV (reference sequence). The CDR3 is made up of 16 amino acids. CDR3: CASSYSRGGTKNIQYF. The CDR3 nucleotides are TGTGCCAGCAGCTACTCTCGGGGGGGAACCAAAAACATTCAGTACTTC.

V usage is TRBV27 and J usage is TRBJ1-2; 9 bases map to TRBD1. The CDR3 spans 16 residues. Looked up from germline, CDR1 is MNHEY and CDR2 is SMNVEV (reference sequence). V shed 5 bases, J shed 3 bases, and the junction held 10 bases outside the gene matches. The CDR3: CASSPGDRVQDYGYTF. CDR3 in DNA: TGTGCCAGCAGTCCCGGGGACAGGGTTCAAGACTATGGCTACACCTTC.

The chain has TRBV6-5 and TRBJ2-7, with 9 bases that match TRBD2. Germline loops: CDR1 MNHEY, CDR2 SVGAGI. The CDR3 is made up of 14 amino acids. Trimming removed 5 bases from V and 2 bases from J; junction bases left unmatched: 4. The CDR3, as DNA: TGTGCCAGCAGTGACCTAGCGGGGCCCTACGAGCAGTACTTC. Protein: CASSDLAGPYEQYF.

This clone occurred a few times. Other DNA sequences in this sample translate to the same CDR3. The DNA for the CDR3 is TGCGCCAGCAGTCTCGGGACAGGGAACAATGAGCAGTTCTTC. Encoded protein: CASSLGTGNNEQFF. The chain recombines TRBV5-1 with TRBJ2-1; 9 positions match TRBD1. In germline, CDR1 is SGHRS, CDR2 YFSETQ. V was pared by 5 bases and J by 5 bases, with 5 bases of the junction left unmatched. The length of the CDR3 is 14 residues.

The chain joins TRBV7-8 to TRBJ1-5; D gene ambiguous. Germline V lookup: CDR1 SGHVS, CDR2 FQNEAQ. The CDR3 length is 16 residues. Trimming took 5 bases from V and 0 from J, leaving 14 bases between them. CDR3 in amino acids: CASSALQEYSNQPQHF. CDR3 nucleotides: TGTGCCAGCAGCGCACTGCAGGAATATAGCAATCAGCCCCAGCATTTT.

The table lists this clone with a few counts. The rearrangement links TRBV10-3 to TRBJ2-5; the match to TRBD2 covers 10 bases. The J call may be in error: the DNA end matches TRBJ2-7 better. Germline CDR1 ENHRY, CDR2 SYGVKD. This CDR3 is 14 amino acids long. CDR3 in DNA: TGTGCCATCAGTGAGGGACTAGCGGTCTACGAGCAGTACTTC. Protein sequence: CAISEGLAVYEQYF.

This clone was detected only a few times. This chain joins TRBV7-9 and TRBJ2-3; 11 nucleotides align to TRBD2. CDR1 is SEHNR, CDR2 FQNEAQ, per germline (reference sequence). J lost 4 bases, V lost 3 bases, and 3 bases had no gene match. The CDR3 loop spans 15 amino acids. The CDR3 sequence is CASSFSGRAADTQYF. In DNA form, the CDR3 reads TGTGCCAGCAGCTTTAGCGGGAGGGCTGCAGATACGCAGTATTTT.

The CDR3 DNA follows: TGTGCCAGTAGTACCGAGGACAGGGACACCGGGGAGCTGTTTTTT. Protein: CASSTEDRDTGELFF. The chain links TRBV19 to TRBJ2-2, with 8 nucleotides matching TRBD1. There are 15 residues in the CDR3. Germline-derived CDR1 and CDR2 are LNHDA and SQIVND (reference sequence). V lost 4 bases to trimming and J lost 3 bases; unmatched junction nucleotides: 4. Using reference TRBV19 and TRBJ2-2 for the parts outside the CDR3, the full variable domain is DGGITQSPKYLFRKEGQNVTLSCEQNLNHDAMYWYRQDPGQGLRLIYYSQIVNDFQKGDIAEGYSVSREKKESFPLTVTSAQKNPTAFYLCASSTEDRDTGELFFGEGSRLTVL.

The genes are TRBV4-2 and TRBJ1-5; D remains unclear. Germline V gene lookup returns CDR1 LGHNA and CDR2 YNFKEQ. The CDR3 loop spans 15 amino acids. The V gene lost 0 bases and the J gene lost 4 bases, with 10 bases spanning the gap. The CDR3 DNA reads as TGTGCCAGCAGCCAAGATACGGGAGAAAATCAGCCCCAGCATTTT. Its translation is CASSQDTGENQPQHF.

This clone came up a few times. The chain joins TRBV29-1 to TRBJ2-7, with 9 positions matching TRBD2. Looked up from germline, CDR1 is SQVTM and CDR2 is ANQGSEA. With 4 bases clipped from V and 5 bases from J, the junction kept 6 bases outside the gene matches. The CDR3 totals 13 residues. The CDR3 nucleotides are TGCAGCGTTGTTCCTAGCGGGAACCACGAGCAGTACTTC. The encoded protein is CSVVPSGNHEQYF.

The rearrangement uses TRBV7-2 and TRBJ1-1; TRBD1 might be the D (6 bases). The CDR3 has 13 residues. Deletions cut 6 bases from V and 1 base from J, with 9 bases between. CDR1 and CDR2 (germline): SGHTA, FQGNSA. CDR3 bases: TGTGCCAGCAGAAAACAGGGGAACACTGAAGCTTTCTTT. It codes for CASRKQGNTEAFF.

This clone occurred a few times. This sequence joins TRBV25-1 and TRBJ2-1, with D tentatively TRBD1 (6 bases). Germline-derived CDR1 and CDR2 are MGHDK and SYGVNS. Trimming took off 4 bases at V and 9 bases at J, with 13 bases between the two ends. This CDR3 contains 13 residues. CDR3 in DNA: TGTGCCAGCAGTGTCCTCTGGGGGCGTGAGCAGTTCTTC. Its translation: CASSVLWGREQFF.

V is TRBV7-3 and J is TRBJ2-3; 12 nucleotides line up with TRBD2. After removal of 5 bases from V and 6 bases from J, the junction contained 3 bases not matched to a gene. The CDR3 is made up of 14 amino acids. Looked up from germline, CDR1 is SGHTA and CDR2 is FQGTGA. The CDR3 DNA sequence: TGTGCCAGCAGCCTAGCGGGAGGGTACGATACGCAGTATTTT. Protein: CASSLAGGYDTQYF.

The chain carries TRBV28 and TRBJ1-2; D perhaps matches TRBD1 (6 bases). There are 15 residues in the CDR3. Germline-derived CDR1 and CDR2 are MDHEN and SYDVKM. Trimming cost V 3 bases and J 6 bases, with 17 bases left between them. The CDR3 is CASSFERGVLNGYTF. CDR3 coding DNA: TGTGCCAGCAGTTTCGAAAGGGGGGTGCTCAATGGCTACACCTTC.

The chain is built from TRBV6-6 and TRBJ1-1; D may be TRBD1 (5 bases). The CDR3 consists of 14 residues. In germline, CDR1 is MNHNY, CDR2 SVGAGI (reference sequence). Trimming cost V 0 bases and J 6 bases, with 11 bases left between them. CDR3 sequence: CASSYSIRVAEAFF. CDR3 nucleotide sequence: TGTGCCAGCAGTTACTCGATCAGGGTCGCTGAAGCTTTCTTT.

Only a few counts were recorded for this clone. The chain joins TRBV14 to TRBJ2-1; D is perhaps TRBD1 (6 bases). The CDR3 sequence is 13 residues long. CDR1 SGHDN and CDR2 FVKESK come from the germline V gene. With 5 bases removed from V and 9 bases from J, the gap between germline ends came to 14 bases. The CDR3 nucleotides read TGTGCCAGCAGCGCAACAGGGTCTGGTGAGCAGTTCTTC. Its protein is CASSATGSGEQFF.

This clone was counted only a few times. The chain recombines TRBV19 with TRBJ2-6; no clear D gene. This CDR3 region has 15 residues. The V gene's germline CDR1 is LNHDA and CDR2 SQIVND (reference sequence). V was shortened by 6 bases and J by 0 bases, with 9 bases between the two germline ends. The CDR3 nucleotides are TGTGCCAGTAGCAGAGGAACCTCTGGGGCCAACGTCCTGACTTTC. Translation: CASSRGTSGANVLTF.

This clone came up many times. Different DNA sequences within this sample yield the same CDR3. This chain uses TRBV10-3 with TRBJ1-1; the D gene is possibly TRBD1 (5 bases). V lost 4 bases and J 1 base, leaving 7 bases between the germline ends. The CDR3 totals 13 residues. Germline V CDR1 and CDR2: ENHRY, SYGVKD. The CDR3 DNA is TGTGCCATCAGTGGACAGCCGAACACTGAAGCTTTCTTT. Protein product: CAISGQPNTEAFF.

The J gene is TRBJ2-5, the V gene TRBV5-4, with D perhaps assigned TRBD1 or TRBD2 (6 bases each). Between the trimmed V and J ends, which lost 3 bases and 1 base, there was a span of 10 bases. Germline-derived CDR1 and CDR2 are SGHNT and YYREEE (reference sequence). The CDR3 consists of 14 residues. The CDR3 DNA follows: TGTGCCAGCAGCTCCGGGGGCCGCCAAGAGACCCAGTACTTC. Protein sequence: CASSSGGRQETQYF.